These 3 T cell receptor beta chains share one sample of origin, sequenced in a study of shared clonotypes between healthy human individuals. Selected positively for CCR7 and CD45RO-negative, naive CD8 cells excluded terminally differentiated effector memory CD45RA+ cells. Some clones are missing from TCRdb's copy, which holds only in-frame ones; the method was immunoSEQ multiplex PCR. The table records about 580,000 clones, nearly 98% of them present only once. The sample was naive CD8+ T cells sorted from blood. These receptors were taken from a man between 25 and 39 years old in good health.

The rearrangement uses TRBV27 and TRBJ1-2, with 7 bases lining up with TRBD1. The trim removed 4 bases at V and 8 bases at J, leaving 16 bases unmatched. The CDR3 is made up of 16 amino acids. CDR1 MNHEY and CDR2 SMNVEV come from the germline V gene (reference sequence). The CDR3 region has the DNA TGTGCCAGCAGTTCTGACCCTTCTACAGGGGTGGGGGGCTACACCTTC. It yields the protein CASSSDPSTGVGGYTF.

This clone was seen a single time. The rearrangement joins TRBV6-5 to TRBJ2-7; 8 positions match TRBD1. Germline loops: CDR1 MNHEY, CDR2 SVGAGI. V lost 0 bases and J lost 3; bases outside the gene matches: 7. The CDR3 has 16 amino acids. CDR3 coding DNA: TGTGCCAGCAGTTACTCATGGGGACAGGCCCGCTACGAGCAGTACTTC. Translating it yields CASSYSWGQARYEQYF.

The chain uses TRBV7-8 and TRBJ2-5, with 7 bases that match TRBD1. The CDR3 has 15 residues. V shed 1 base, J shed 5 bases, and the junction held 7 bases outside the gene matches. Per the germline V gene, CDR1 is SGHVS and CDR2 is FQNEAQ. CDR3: CASSLDDRVVETQYF. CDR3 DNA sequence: TGTGCCAGCAGCTTAGATGACAGGGTGGTGGAGACCCAGTACTTC.